A single sample gave rise to the 28 T cell receptor beta chains below, sequenced in a study of shared T cell receptors in the human thymus. Profiled with immunoSEQ multiplex PCR; TCRdb holds only in-frame clones, not every one. The data show roughly 710,000 clones, roughly 85% seen once. The data were also submitted as part of a second study, on human thymus T cells.

Sequenced material: thymocytes. The receptors come from a girl under three years old with a congenital heart defect.

This chain uses TRBV28 with TRBJ2-7; perhaps TRBD1 as D (7 bases). V lost 4 bases and J 3 bases, leaving 16 bases between the germline ends. CDR3 length equals 15 residues. The germline gives CDR1 MDHEN, CDR2 SYDVKM. In DNA, the CDR3 is TGTGCCAGCAGTTCCGACAGGGAGGAGATCTACGAGCAGTACTTC. Protein sequence: CASSSDREEIYEQYF.

This clone appeared a few times. The V and J genes are TRBV5-6 and TRBJ1-2, with D hard to call. CDR1 is SGHDT, CDR2 YYEEEE, per germline. There are 12 residues in the CDR3. The V end was cut by 0 bases, the J end by 4 bases, with 4 bases between. The CDR3 loop reads CASSLDSYGYTF. In DNA form, the CDR3 reads TGTGCCAGCAGCTTGGACAGCTATGGCTACACCTTC.

The chain joins TRBV15 to TRBJ1-6, with D tentatively TRBD1 (5 bases). The CDR3 contains 13 residues. Germline assignment: CDR1 LNHNV and CDR2 YYDKDF (reference sequence). V was pared by 4 bases and J by 7 bases, with 8 bases between. CDR3 sequence: CATSTDRNSPLHF. The DNA of the CDR3 is TGTGCCACCAGCACCGACAGAAATTCACCCCTCCACTTT.

This clone was seen a handful of times. The chain recombines TRBV27 with TRBJ1-2, with a possible D match to TRBD1 (6 bases). The CDR3 has 13 residues. Deletions cut 10 bases from V and 0 bases from J, with 12 bases between. CDR1 is MNHEY, CDR2 SMNVEV, per germline (reference sequence). The CDR3: CATRRGANYGYTF. CDR3 DNA: TGTGCCACCCGCAGGGGAGCTAACTATGGCTACACCTTC.

This rearrangement joins TRBV14 to TRBJ2-7, with TRBD1 as a possible D gene (5 bases). V lost 4 bases and J 9 bases, leaving 19 bases between the germline ends. There are 14 residues in the CDR3. Germline V lookup: CDR1 SGHDN, CDR2 FVKESK. CDR3 sequence reads: CASSPTAGPLGQYF. CDR3 DNA sequence: TGTGCCAGCAGCCCGACGGCAGGGCCCCTAGGGCAGTACTTC.

The chain uses TRBV5-1 and TRBJ2-2, with 9 bases fitting TRBD2. This CDR3 is 14 amino acids long. J was trimmed by 9 bases and V by 2 bases; bases with no gene match: 5. CDR1 is SGHRS, CDR2 YFSETQ, per germline. As DNA, the CDR3 is TGCGCCAGCAGCTTTCGCGGGGGGGCCCGGGAGCTGTTTTTT. Residues: CASSFRGGARELFF.

The CDR3 coding sequence is TGCGCCAGCAGCCAGTCCTTAACAGGTGAAAAACTGTTTTTT. It encodes CASSQSLTGEKLFF. V and J are TRBV4-1 and TRBJ1-4; a possible D gene is TRBD1 (5 bases). CDR3 size: 14 residues. V gave up 3 bases and J gave up 7 bases, with 12 bases separating them. CDR1 is MGHRA and CDR2 is YSYEKL in the germline V gene.

The chain carries TRBV6-5 and TRBJ2-1; perhaps TRBD2 as D (6 bases). Germline V gene sequence: CDR1 MNHEY, CDR2 SVGAGI. Deletions cut 2 bases from V and 8 bases from J, with 10 bases between. The CDR3 is made up of 13 amino acids. CDR3 protein: CASSYPIADEQFF. CDR3 nucleotide sequence: TGTGCCAGCAGTTACCCAATAGCGGATGAGCAGTTCTTC.

DNA of the CDR3: TGTGCCAGCAGCTTTAGGGCGGGACAGCAGCACTATACGCAGTATTTT. Amino acid sequence: CASSFRAGQQHYTQYF. The gene calls are TRBV7-6 and TRBJ2-3; perhaps TRBD1 as D (7 bases). Germline loops: CDR1 SGHVS, CDR2 FNYEAQ. This CDR3 contains 16 residues. The V gene lost 3 bases and the J gene lost 7 bases, with 20 bases spanning the gap.

The chain employs TRBV7-8 and TRBJ2-7; the match to TRBD2 covers 12 bases. V gave up 1 base and J gave up 6 bases; unmatched junction bases: 4. CDR3 length equals 15 residues. CDR1 and CDR2 (germline): SGHVS, FQNEAQ. The CDR3 loop reads CASSLEGLAGTEQYF. CDR3 in DNA: TGTGCCAGCAGCTTAGAAGGACTAGCGGGGACCGAGCAGTACTTC.

The chain employs TRBV7-9 and TRBJ1-3; 7 bases align to TRBD1. Trimming at V came to 5 bases and at J to 0 bases, leaving 13 bases not matched to a gene. Germline V gene lookup returns CDR1 SEHNR and CDR2 FQNEAQ (reference sequence). The CDR3 length is 18 residues. CDR3 residues: CASSRDSLSTYSGNTIYF. Here the CDR3 DNA reads TGTGCCAGCAGCCGGGACAGCCTTTCGACGTACTCTGGAAACACCATATATTTT.

The J gene is TRBJ1-1, the V gene TRBV20-1; no firm D call. The V gene lost 6 bases and the J gene lost 5 bases, with 10 bases spanning the gap. This CDR3 contains 11 residues. From germline, CDR1 is DFQATT and CDR2 SNEGSKA (reference sequence). This CDR3 is CSALRRTEAFF. The CDR3 DNA sequence: TGCAGTGCACTTCGGAGGACTGAAGCTTTCTTT.

This clone has just a few counts. The CDR3 nucleotides are TGTGCCAGTAGGATGGGAGGTAATCAGCCCCAGCATTTT. Residues: CASRMGGNQPQHF. The chain carries TRBV19 and TRBJ1-5, with D unclear. The CDR3 sequence is 13 residues long. Per the germline V gene, CDR1 is LNHDA and CDR2 is SQIVND (reference sequence). The V gene lost 6 bases and the J gene lost 4 bases, with 10 bases spanning the gap.

CDR3 nucleotides: TGCGCCAGCAGCCTCGACAGTAACCTCTCCTACGAGCAGTACTTC. The encoded protein is CASSLDSNLSYEQYF. This chain joins TRBV5-1 and TRBJ2-7; maybe TRBD1 (5 bases). Per the germline V gene, CDR1 is SGHRS and CDR2 is YFSETQ. The V and J ends lost 4 bases and 0 bases respectively, with 14 bases between them. This CDR3 contains 15 residues.

The sample holds a few counts of this clone. V is TRBV5-6 and J is TRBJ1-3; D is unclear. The CDR3 covers 15 residues. V lost 4 bases and J 0 bases, leaving 11 bases between the germline ends. In germline, CDR1 is SGHDT, CDR2 YYEEEE. The CDR3 DNA follows: TGTGCCAGCAGCATCGAGGCAAGCTCTGGAAACACCATATATTTT. Protein sequence: CASSIEASSGNTIYF.

This clone was counted a few times. This sequence joins TRBV10-1 and TRBJ2-4, with a weak D call TRBD2 (6 bases). CDR1 and CDR2 (germline): WNHNN, SYGVQD (reference sequence). V was shortened by 9 bases and J by 3 bases, with 15 bases between the two germline ends. The CDR3 loop spans 14 amino acids. DNA of the CDR3: TGCGCCAGTCGTTCGGGGGTGGACAAAAACATTCAGTACTTC. As protein: CASRSGVDKNIQYF.

The gene calls are TRBV7-3 and TRBJ2-7, with TRBD2 identical over 10 bases. Germline-derived CDR1 and CDR2 are SGHTA and FQGTGA. This CDR3 contains 15 residues. V dropped 2 bases and J dropped 2; count of bases not matched to a gene: 3. For the CDR3, the DNA is TGTGCCAGCAGCTTATTAGCGGGGGGAACCTACGAGCAGTACTTC. Encoded protein: CASSLLAGGTYEQYF.

This clone was detected once. The chain has TRBV2 and TRBJ2-7, with D hard to call. V was cut by 8 bases and J by 3 bases, with 11 bases left in between. Germline values: CDR1 SNHLY, CDR2 FYNNEI. The CDR3 is made up of 12 amino acids. The CDR3 protein is CASWASLYEQYF. The CDR3 DNA sequence: TGTGCCAGCTGGGCGTCCCTCTACGAGCAGTACTTC.

The gene calls are TRBV7-2 and TRBJ1-2, with 8 positions matching TRBD1. The CDR3 is 16 amino acids. The germline gives CDR1 SGHTA, CDR2 FQGNSA. Trimming cost V 5 bases and J 8 bases; bases outside gene matches: 16. The CDR3 nucleotides read TGTGCCAGCAGCCACAGGAGACAGGGGACGGAGGGGGGCTACACCTTC. It translates to CASSHRRQGTEGGYTF.

This clone was recorded a few times. Additional DNA sequences in this sample encode the identical CDR3. This sequence joins TRBV19 and TRBJ1-3; the D is unclear. The CDR3 length is 14 residues. V was shortened by 3 bases and J by 0 bases, with 6 bases between the two germline ends. Germline loops: CDR1 LNHDA, CDR2 SQIVND (reference sequence). As DNA, the CDR3 is TGTGCCAGTAGTATGCGGGACTCTGGAAACACCATATATTTT. Amino acid sequence: CASSMRDSGNTIYF.

This chain links TRBV28 with TRBJ1-1; 9 nucleotides agree with TRBD1. Germline CDR1 MDHEN, CDR2 SYDVKM. The CDR3 totals 15 residues. V trimming: 5 bases; J trimming: 1 base; junction bases outside the gene matches: 5. This CDR3 is CASSEPDRGNTEAFF. The DNA of the CDR3 is TGTGCCAGCAGTGAACCGGACAGGGGGAACACTGAAGCTTTCTTT.

The rearrangement uses TRBV7-2 and TRBJ2-5, with 10 bases that match TRBD2. Per the germline V gene, CDR1 is SGHTA and CDR2 is FQGNSA. The CDR3 is 18 amino acids. V dropped 5 bases and J dropped 1; count of bases not matched to a gene: 13. The chain's CDR3 is CASSLPLRLAGTQETQYF. The CDR3 DNA sequence: TGTGCCAGCAGCCTCCCCCTCCGACTAGCGGGCACCCAAGAGACCCAGTACTTC.

The chain couples TRBV5-4 to TRBJ1-2; TRBD1 matches 9 bases. CDR3 length equals 14 residues. Germline values: CDR1 SGHNT, CDR2 YYREEE (reference sequence). The J segment lost 5 bases and the V segment lost 0 bases, leaving 2 bases of the junction unmatched. CDR3 coding DNA: TGTGCCAGCAGCTTGGAGGGGACAGGGTATGGCTACACCTTC. It codes for CASSLEGTGYGYTF.

The rearrangement uses TRBV28 and TRBJ2-1, with D possibly being TRBD1 (5 bases). This CDR3 has 13 residues. With 2 bases removed from V and 6 bases from J, the gap between germline ends came to 8 bases. CDR1 and CDR2 from the germline V gene are MDHEN and SYDVKM. CDR3: CASSLGALNEQFF. CDR3 DNA sequence: TGTGCCAGCAGTTTAGGGGCCCTCAATGAGCAGTTCTTC.

V usage is TRBV28 and J usage is TRBJ1-1, with TRBD1 matching 7 bases. Per the germline V gene, CDR1 is MDHEN and CDR2 is SYDVKM. CDR3 length: 18 amino acids. V lost 2 bases, J lost 0 bases, and 12 bases stayed unmatched. CDR3 residues: CASSLPTTGAMMNTEAFF. The DNA for the CDR3 is TGTGCCAGCAGTTTACCTACCACAGGGGCAATGATGAACACTGAAGCTTTCTTT.

This chain connects TRBV6-5 to TRBJ1-2, with no clear D. Germline CDR1 is MNHEY and CDR2 is SVGAGI. This CDR3 has 15 amino acids. Trimming removed 4 bases at V and 4 bases at J, with 16 bases between. The CDR3, as DNA: TGTGCCAGCAGTTGCGGGTCGACGACTACCTATGGCTACACCTTC. Protein product: CASSCGSTTTYGYTF.

The chain couples TRBV10-3 to TRBJ1-2, with D perhaps matching TRBD1 (5 bases). The V end lost 0 bases, the J end lost 11 bases, and 22 bases lay between the germline ends. The germline V gene has CDR1 ENHRY and CDR2 SYGVKD. The CDR3 sequence is 16 residues long. CDR3 region: CAISESNQRFERGYTF. CDR3 in DNA: TGTGCCATCAGTGAGTCGAATCAGCGCTTCGAAAGGGGTTACACCTTC.

The V call is TRBV5-1, the J call TRBJ1-2; TRBD1 aligns across 9 bases. Germline V gene lookup returns CDR1 SGHRS and CDR2 YFSETQ. The junction had 15 bases not matched to a gene; V was cut back by 3 bases and J by 0 bases. CDR3 length: 19 residues. This CDR3 is CASSWGTGPNLRTNYGYTF. The DNA of the CDR3 is TGCGCCAGCAGCTGGGGGACAGGGCCAAATCTGAGAACTAACTATGGCTACACCTTC.